The T cell receptor beta chain under discussion was sequenced for a study of vaccination and CD4 T cells after COVID-19. V was pared by 3 bases and J by 6 bases, with 12 bases between. This CDR3 is 15 amino acids long. CDR1 SNHLY and CDR2 FYNNEI come from the germline V gene. Treatment specified: roughly 10-day PBMC culture with coronavirus spike peptide pools or control peptides (ViraFEST assay). ViraFEST used peptide pools to expand antigen-specific T cells before TCR sequencing. This clonotype was seen more than once but under ten times. Its specificity is not known. An Oncomine TCR Beta short-read assay was used to sequence the DNA from cultured CD4+ T cells. TCRdb re-called the PCR reads through MiXCR, storing one row per CDR3 protein. The sample holds about 21,000 distinct CDR3 sequences, 35% to 45% seen once.

The source material was CD4+ T cells from blood, cultured in vitro, sampled before SARS-CoV-2 vaccination. This TCR came from a human donor who had recovered from COVID-19. The V call is TRBV2, the J call TRBJ1-6; a possible D gene is TRBD1 (6 bases). This CDR3 is CASSDTPGVNSPLHF. The CDR3 region has the DNA TGTGCCAGCAGTGATACCCCAGGGGTTAATTCACCCCTCCACTTT.